The 16 T cell receptor beta chains given below trace back to one sample, sequenced in a study of immune cell composition in non-small cell lung cancer. The assay was immunoSEQ multiplex PCR, and TCRdb's table has in-frame clones only and misses some. The sample has about 4,700 clones, more than 60% seen once. The sample taken for sequencing was lung tumor tissue. The source of these receptors is a human donor with non-small cell lung cancer.

This clone has just a few counts. This sequence joins TRBV28 and TRBJ2-5; D unresolved. Germline CDR1 MDHEN, CDR2 SYDVKM. Trimming stripped 8 bases from V and 5 bases from J, with 12 bases between. This CDR3 region has 12 residues. CDR3 region: CASQKTRETQYF. The DNA of the CDR3 is TGTGCCAGCCAGAAAACCCGCGAGACCCAGTACTTC.

The chain is built from TRBV4-2 and TRBJ2-7, with D tentatively TRBD1 (6 bases). Germline assignment: CDR1 LGHNA and CDR2 YNFKEQ. With 6 bases removed from V and 5 bases from J, the gap between germline ends came to 11 bases. The CDR3 is made up of 12 amino acids. In DNA, the CDR3 is TGTGCCAGCAGTCAACAGGGTGACGAGCAGTACTTC. Its translation: CASSQQGDEQYF.

This chain joins TRBV19 and TRBJ1-5, with D unclear. This CDR3 has 14 residues. Germline loops: CDR1 LNHDA, CDR2 SQIVND (reference sequence). V was pared by 6 bases and J by 7 bases, with 16 bases between. Here the CDR3 reads CASRTGRDAQPQHF. The CDR3 bases are TGTGCCAGTAGGACGGGGAGGGATGCCCAGCCCCAGCATTTT. Complete variable domain (other parts from reference TRBV19 and TRBJ1-5): DGGITQSPKYLFRKEGQNVTLSCEQNLNHDAMYWYRQDPGQGLRLIYYSQIVNDFQKGDIAEGYSVSREKKESFPLTVTSAQKNPTAFYLCASRTGRDAQPQHFGDGTRLSIL.

J is TRBJ2-5 and V is TRBV4-1; D perhaps matches TRBD2 (5 bases). The V end was cut by 2 bases, the J end by 2 bases, with 12 bases between. The germline CDR1 and CDR2 sequences are MGHRA and YSYEKL. The CDR3 sequence is 15 residues long. DNA of the CDR3: TGCGCCAGCAGCCAATACATGAGGGAACAAGAGACCCAGTACTTC. Its translation: CASSQYMREQETQYF.

The V gene is TRBV6-1, the J gene TRBJ2-3; 8 nucleotides align to TRBD1. CDR1 is MNHNS, CDR2 SASEGT, per germline. The CDR3 sequence is 14 residues long. With 7 bases clipped from V and 1 base from J, the junction kept 4 bases outside the gene matches. CDR3: CASTRGQGTDTQYF. CDR3 coding DNA: TGTGCCAGCACCAGGGGACAGGGCACAGATACGCAGTATTTT.

The genes are TRBV11-3 and TRBJ2-1; TRBD2 matches 8 bases. V was pared by 3 bases and J by 4 bases, with 5 bases of the junction left unmatched. This CDR3 has 15 residues. Germline lookup yields CDR1 SGHNT and CDR2 YENEEA. CDR3 nucleotide sequence: TGTGCCAGCAGCTTTAGCGGGAAACAATACAATGAGCAGTTCTTC. Protein product: CASSFSGKQYNEQFF.

The genes are TRBV6-1 and TRBJ1-3; D ambiguous. The CDR3 sequence is 14 residues long. Trimming removed 1 base from V and 3 bases from J, with 7 bases in between. Germline V CDR1 and CDR2: MNHNS, SASEGT. In nucleotides, the CDR3 is TGTGCCAGCAGTGAAGGGGCAGATGGAAACACCATATATTTT. Its protein product is CASSEGADGNTIYF.

This clone is classed as medium-sized. This chain joins TRBV5-6 and TRBJ1-6; 11 bases map to TRBD1. CDR3 length equals 16 residues. The germline gives CDR1 SGHDT, CDR2 YYEEEE. With 3 bases clipped from V and 10 bases from J, the junction kept 9 bases outside the gene matches. The DNA for the CDR3 is TGTGCCAGCAGCTCTGCAGGACAGGGGGCGAGGTCACCCCTCCACTTT. Its protein is CASSSAGQGARSPLHF.

DNA for the CDR3: TGTGCCAGCAGCCAAGACGACACCTACGAGCAGTACTTC. The encoded protein is CASSQDDTYEQYF. The genes are TRBV7-8 and TRBJ2-7; D gene uncertain. The CDR3 consists of 13 residues. Trimming took 5 bases from V and 2 from J, leaving 10 bases between them. The germline CDR1 and CDR2 sequences are SGHVS and FQNEAQ.

V usage is TRBV5-6 and J usage is TRBJ1-6; D is undetermined. CDR3 length equals 14 residues. V dropped 4 bases and J dropped 9 bases, with 14 bases sitting between them. The germline gives CDR1 SGHDT, CDR2 YYEEEE. The DNA of the CDR3 is TGTGCCAGCAGCCTACACGGGTTTGGTTCACCCCTCCACTTT. Translated: CASSLHGFGSPLHF.

This rearrangement joins TRBV30 to TRBJ2-2; 8 bases agree with TRBD2. Per the germline V gene, CDR1 is GTSNPN and CDR2 is SVGIG (reference sequence). The CDR3 covers 15 residues. V lost 1 base, J lost 6 bases, and 7 bases stayed unmatched. The CDR3 DNA sequence: TGTGCCTGGAGTGACGGGGGGGCCTCGGCCGGGGAGCTGTTTTTT. It codes for CAWSDGGASAGELFF.

This clone was detected once. The DNA for the CDR3 is TGTGCCAGCAGCGTAGGACAGGGCCAAGATACGCAGTATTTT. Translated: CASSVGQGQDTQYF. The chain combines TRBV9 with TRBJ2-3, with 7 bases aligning to TRBD1. The germline V gene encodes CDR1 SGDLS and CDR2 YYNGEE. This CDR3 is 14 amino acids long. V gave up 0 bases and J gave up 5 bases; unmatched junction bases: 3.

V usage is TRBV11-2 and J usage is TRBJ1-1, with 8 bases fitting TRBD1. The CDR3 is 15 amino acids. The V gene end was trimmed by 2 bases and the J gene end by 1 base; junction bases not matched to a gene: 3. CDR1 and CDR2 from the germline V gene are SGHAT and FQNNGV. The CDR3, as DNA: TGTGCCAGCAGCTTACAGGGGGCTGAGAACACTGAAGCTTTCTTT. Translated, it gives CASSLQGAENTEAFF.

This clone appeared a few times. The chain links TRBV4-1 to TRBJ2-2, with 7 bases lining up with TRBD1. V lost 5 bases, J lost 4 bases, and 4 bases stayed unmatched. Germline CDR1 MGHRA, CDR2 YSYEKL. The CDR3 is 14 amino acids. In DNA form, the CDR3 reads TGCGCCAGCAGCATAGGGACAGTCACCGGGGAGCTGTTTTTT. Translating gives CASSIGTVTGELFF.

There are a few counts of this clone. V gene TRBV7-2 combines with J gene TRBJ1-1; D possibly corresponds to TRBD1 (5 bases). CDR3 length equals 15 residues. Deletions cut 1 base from V and 1 base from J, with 10 bases between. CDR1 and CDR2 from the germline V gene are SGHTA and FQGNSA. The DNA of the CDR3 is TGTGCCAGCAGCTTAGTTTTAGACAGGAACACTGAAGCTTTCTTT. Protein: CASSLVLDRNTEAFF.

This rearrangement joins TRBV7-2 to TRBJ2-3; D may be TRBD1 (5 bases). V lost 5 bases and J 2 bases, leaving 11 bases between the germline ends. The CDR3 runs 14 residues. CDR1 is SGHTA, CDR2 FQGNSA, per germline. Written as DNA, the CDR3 is TGTGCCAGCAGCCCCGACAGATTCACAGATACGCAGTATTTT. This codes for CASSPDRFTDTQYF. Combining the CDR3 with reference TRBV7-2 and TRBJ2-3 gives the whole variable domain GAGVSQSPSNKVTEKGKDVELRCDPISGHTALYWYRQSLGQGLEFLIYFQGNSAPDKSGLPSDRFSAERTGGSVSTLTIQRTQQEDSAVYLCASSPDRFTDTQYFGPGTRLTVL.